One T cell receptor beta chain is described in this entry. Tens of millions of PBMCs supplied genomic DNA for unsorted samples. Clones were sequenced by immunoSEQ multiplex PCR, and TCRdb holds only the in-frame ones, with some missing. The sample consists of around 500,000 clones, around three quarters of them appearing once. These data belong to a study of shared clonotypes between healthy human individuals. The V gene lost 0 bases and the J gene lost 6 bases, with 11 bases spanning the gap. The CDR3 length is 15 residues. Germline V gene data show CDR1 as MGHRA and CDR2 as YSYEKL. This sequence originates from a woman in her 40s in good health. Some clones in this sample may be carry-over from other donors' samples. What was sequenced was PBMCs. The chain employs TRBV4-1 and TRBJ2-2, with D unresolved. The CDR3 DNA follows: TGCGCCAGCAGCCAAGACGGCGTGATAGCCGGGGAGCTGTTTTTT. This encodes CASSQDGVIAGELFF.